One sample yielded the 27 T cell receptor beta chains listed below, sequenced in a study of response to subunit inactivated influenza vaccine. TCRdb reprocessed the RT-PCR reads via MiXCR and lists one record per CDR3 protein. Among about 240,000 distinct CDR3 sequences listed, 9% to 15% were seen once. Source: non-naive T cells sorted from PBMCs, taken roughly 2 weeks before vaccination. Receptors were obtained from a man aged 45-65 years who received an inactivated influenza vaccine.

The J gene is TRBJ2-2, the V gene TRBV18; the D call may be TRBD1 or TRBD2 (5 bases each). The germline CDR1 and CDR2 sequences are KGHSH and LQKENI. This CDR3 has 14 residues. V shed 6 bases and J shed 2 bases, with 10 bases lying between them. The CDR3 nucleotides are TGTGCCAGCTCGAGGGGCTATAACACCGGGGAGCTGTTTTTT. Its translation is CASSRGYNTGELFF.

There are many counts of this clonotype. This chain uses TRBV10-3 with TRBJ1-5, with TRBD1 matching 9 bases. This CDR3 contains 15 residues. The germline V gene encodes CDR1 ENHRY and CDR2 SYGVKD. The V segment lost 3 bases and the J segment 7 bases; nucleotides outside the gene matches: 7. The CDR3 loop reads CAISEGDRVGQPQHF. For the CDR3, the DNA is TGTGCCATCAGTGAAGGGGACAGGGTGGGACAGCCCCAGCATTTT.

The gene calls are TRBV19 and TRBJ2-3; 9 nucleotides align to TRBD2. This CDR3 region has 15 residues. Germline-derived CDR1 and CDR2 are LNHDA and SQIVND (reference sequence). V lost 5 bases to trimming and J lost 5 bases; unmatched junction nucleotides: 8. The CDR3 sequence is CASSRLAGRVDTQYF. Written as DNA, the CDR3 is TGTGCCAGTAGTCGGCTAGCGGGGAGGGTAGATACGCAGTATTTT.

This clonotype was detected a few times. The rearrangement joins TRBV20-1 to TRBJ2-3; 10 nucleotides agree with TRBD1. The V gene's germline CDR1 is DFQATT and CDR2 SNEGSKA (reference sequence). J gave up 4 bases and V 0 bases, and 4 bases lay outside the gene matches. The CDR3 extends over 15 amino acids. The CDR3 reads CSARDSGTGADTQYF. For the CDR3, the DNA is TGCAGTGCTAGAGATTCCGGGACAGGGGCAGATACGCAGTATTTT.

This clonotype has just a few counts. The rearrangement links TRBV4-3 to TRBJ1-2; 8 nucleotides match TRBD1. From germline, CDR1 is LGHNA and CDR2 YSLEER. The CDR3 runs to 15 residues. V trimming: 0 bases; J trimming: 4 bases; junction bases outside the gene matches: 4. CDR3 amino acids: CASSQETGAFYGYTF. CDR3 DNA: TGCGCCAGCAGCCAAGAGACAGGGGCATTCTATGGCTACACCTTC.

This chain uses TRBV4-2 with TRBJ2-5; 12 bases align to TRBD2. Germline V lookup: CDR1 LGHNA, CDR2 YNFKEQ. Trimming took 2 bases from V and 2 from J; bases not matched to a gene: 6. The CDR3 loop spans 17 amino acids. The CDR3 is CASSQLLAGGEQETQYF. The CDR3 DNA reads as TGTGCCAGCAGCCAACTCCTAGCGGGGGGGGAACAAGAGACCCAGTACTTC.

The chain has TRBV18 and TRBJ2-1; the match to TRBD2 covers 8 bases. The CDR3 is 15 amino acids. The germline CDR1 and CDR2 sequences are KGHSH and LQKENI. The V and J ends lost 1 base and 8 bases, in that order; junction bases with no gene match: 7. The CDR3 here is CASSPQAGGRDEQFF. The CDR3 region has the DNA TGTGCCAGCTCACCACAGGCGGGGGGTCGGGATGAGCAGTTCTTC. The full variable domain, completed using reference TRBV18 and TRBJ2-1, is NAGVMQNPRHLVRRRGQEARLRCSPMKGHSHVYWYRQLPEEGLKFMVYLQKENIIDESGMPKERFSAEFPKEGPSILRIQQVVRGDSAAYFCASSPQAGGRDEQFFGPGTRLTVL.

The chain has TRBV12-3 or TRBV12-4 and TRBJ1-4; perhaps TRBD1 as D (5 bases). The CDR3 length is 14 residues. The V end lost 7 bases, the J end lost 8 bases, and 17 bases lay between the germline ends. CDR3 region: CASTRWGEGEKLFF. CDR3 DNA sequence: TGTGCCAGCACCCGGTGGGGGGAGGGAGAAAAACTGTTTTTT.

The chain couples TRBV9 to TRBJ1-2, with unresolved D. V lost 3 bases, J lost 4 bases, and 19 bases lay in between. The germline gives CDR1 SGDLS, CDR2 YYNGEE. The CDR3 has 16 amino acids. The DNA for the CDR3 is TGTGCCAGCAGCGACGAATTCCCCAGTTGGGCCTATGGCTACACCTTC. Its protein product is CASSDEFPSWAYGYTF.

Only a few counts were recorded for this clonotype. The rearrangement links TRBV18 to TRBJ1-5, with D uncertain. From germline, CDR1 is KGHSH and CDR2 LQKENI. Between the trimmed V and J ends, which lost 3 bases and 5 bases, there was a span of 5 bases. The CDR3 spans 12 residues. As DNA, the CDR3 is TGTGCCAGCTCACCTGGAGATCAGCCCCAGCATTTT. Amino acid sequence: CASSPGDQPQHF.

The sample holds many counts of this clonotype. The chain uses TRBV5-1 and TRBJ2-5; D is undetermined. The CDR3 totals 12 residues. Germline values: CDR1 SGHRS, CDR2 YFSETQ. Trimming left V 7 bases short and J 5 bases short, with 12 bases between. CDR3 region: CASALIGETQYF. CDR3 in DNA: TGCGCCAGCGCCCTCATAGGCGAGACCCAGTACTTC.

The J gene is TRBJ2-7, the V gene TRBV6-1; TRBD2 matches at 13 bases. Germline values: CDR1 MNHNS, CDR2 SASEGT. The CDR3 is made up of 15 amino acids. V shed 6 bases and J 6 bases; nucleotides not matched to a gene: 8. The chain's CDR3 is CASSRPGLAGVEQYF. The CDR3 DNA is TGTGCCAGCAGCCGACCCGGACTAGCGGGAGTCGAGCAGTACTTC.

This clonotype appeared many times. The chain joins TRBV19 to TRBJ2-6; either TRBD1 or TRBD2 may supply D (5 bases each). V lost 6 bases to trimming and J lost 4 bases, with 28 bases between them. The germline gives CDR1 LNHDA, CDR2 SQIVND (reference sequence). The CDR3 sequence is 20 residues long. The CDR3 is CASSQALVGTGSSGANVLTF. The CDR3 region has the DNA TGTGCCAGTAGCCAAGCCCTGGTAGGGACGGGATCTTCGGGGGCCAACGTCCTGACTTTC. The whole variable domain, filled in from reference TRBV19 and TRBJ2-6, reads DGGITQSPKYLFRKEGQNVTLSCEQNLNHDAMYWYRQDPGQGLRLIYYSQIVNDFQKGDIAEGYSVSREKKESFPLTVTSAQKNPTAFYLCASSQALVGTGSSGANVLTFGAGSRLTVL.

The table lists this clonotype with a few counts. The CDR3 DNA sequence: TGTGCCAGCAGCCCACAGGGTGGGTACAATCAGCCCCAGCATTTT. Amino acid sequence: CASSPQGGYNQPQHF. The chain combines TRBV7-6 with TRBJ1-5; a possible D gene is TRBD1 (6 bases). Deletions cut 5 bases from V and 3 bases from J, with 14 bases between. Germline CDR1 is SGHVS and CDR2 is FNYEAQ. This CDR3 is built from 15 residues.

The gene calls are TRBV20-1 and TRBJ2-7, with TRBD2 matching over 8 bases. J was trimmed by 6 bases and V by 4 bases; bases with no gene match: 8. CDR3 length equals 13 residues. CDR1 is DFQATT and CDR2 is SNEGSKA in the germline V gene (reference sequence). The CDR3 DNA follows: TGCAGTGCTAATCCGGGACTAGAATCCGAGCAGTACTTC. Encoded protein: CSANPGLESEQYF.

This clonotype was counted at least ten times. The V call is TRBV7-2, the J call TRBJ1-3; D not resolved. This CDR3 spans 17 amino acids. V lost 5 bases, J lost 0 bases, and 17 bases lay in between. Looked up from germline, CDR1 is SGHTA and CDR2 is FQGNSA. Here the CDR3 reads CASSPRTGPRSGNTIYF. CDR3 DNA: TGTGCCAGCAGCCCCCGGACCGGGCCTCGCTCTGGAAACACCATATATTTT.

The chain links TRBV6-5 to TRBJ1-6, with 9 bases matching TRBD1. After removal of 4 bases from V and 2 bases from J, the junction contained 3 bases not matched to a gene. Germline V gives CDR1 MNHEY, CDR2 SVGAGI. The CDR3 is 16 amino acids. This CDR3 is CASSWGQGTYNSPLHF. The CDR3 DNA reads as TGTGCCAGCAGTTGGGGACAGGGTACCTATAATTCACCCCTCCACTTT.

Only a few counts were recorded for this clonotype. The chain joins TRBV12-3 or TRBV12-4 to TRBJ1-6, with 7 bases fitting TRBD1. V shed 5 bases, J shed 0 bases, and the junction held 7 bases outside the gene matches. CDR3 length: 17 residues. The CDR3 is CASSPSGQSSYNSPLHF. CDR3 DNA sequence: TGTGCCAGCAGTCCATCGGGACAGAGCTCCTATAATTCACCCCTCCACTTT.

This chain links TRBV7-4 with TRBJ2-1; TRBD2 might be the D (5 bases). The CDR3 is 18 residues long. V was trimmed by 3 bases and J by 6 bases, leaving 24 bases between them. Per germline, CDR1 SGHVT and CDR2 SQSDAQ. The CDR3 here is CASSFPSEVPGPLNEQFF. In DNA, the CDR3 is TGTGCCAGCAGCTTCCCCTCGGAGGTGCCCGGGCCTCTCAATGAGCAGTTCTTC.

This clonotype was picked up a small number of times. The chain recombines TRBV5-1 with TRBJ1-4; D is uncertain. The germline gives CDR1 SGHRS, CDR2 YFSETQ. The CDR3 runs 13 residues. Trimming cost V 4 bases and J 6 bases, with 10 bases left between them. This CDR3 reads CASSNDFYEKLFF. CDR3 coding DNA: TGCGCCAGCAGCAACGACTTTTATGAAAAACTGTTTTTT.

This chain joins TRBV5-1 and TRBJ2-3; D gene uncertain. CDR3 length equals 17 residues. Germline-derived CDR1 and CDR2 are SGHRS and YFSETQ. V gave up 1 base and J gave up 0 bases, with 15 bases separating them. Written as DNA, the CDR3 is TGCGCCAGCAGCTTGAGGCTACCCTCAATCAGCACAGATACGCAGTATTTT. Translated, it gives CASSLRLPSISTDTQYF.

The gene calls are TRBV20-1 and TRBJ1-3; 9 positions match TRBD1. This CDR3 region has 16 residues. V lost 4 bases to trimming and J lost 0 bases; unmatched junction nucleotides: 7. Germline V gene lookup returns CDR1 DFQATT and CDR2 SNEGSKA (reference sequence). The CDR3 loop reads CSAKTGGSSSGNTIYF. CDR3 bases: TGCAGTGCTAAGACAGGGGGATCGAGCTCTGGAAACACCATATATTTT.

The V and J genes are TRBV12-3 or TRBV12-4 and TRBJ1-4, with TRBD1 identical over 7 bases. This CDR3 has 15 amino acids. The trim removed 3 bases at V and 4 bases at J, leaving 5 bases unmatched. CDR3 nucleotide sequence: TGTGCCAGCAGTTTGTCGACAGGGAGTAATGAAAAACTGTTTTTT. Its protein is CASSLSTGSNEKLFF.

The chain carries TRBV2 and TRBJ2-1; 7 bases match TRBD1. CDR3 size: 14 residues. Germline loops: CDR1 SNHLY, CDR2 FYNNEI. The J segment lost 4 bases and the V segment lost 8 bases, leaving 8 bases of the junction unmatched. This CDR3 reads CASSKGGNYNEQFF. The CDR3 DNA reads as TGTGCCAGCTCCAAAGGGGGCAATTACAATGAGCAGTTCTTC.

This clonotype was seen more than once but under ten times. The gene calls are TRBV2 and TRBJ2-1; possible D gene TRBD2, 5 bases. Germline loops: CDR1 SNHLY, CDR2 FYNNEI. The CDR3 has 14 amino acids. V was cut by 7 bases and J by 6 bases, with 16 bases left in between. CDR3 bases: TGTGCCAGCATGAGGGAGACCCTAAGCAATGAGCAGTTCTTC. Residues: CASMRETLSNEQFF.

The gene calls are TRBV10-3 and TRBJ2-1; 7 positions agree with TRBD1. J lost 4 bases, V lost 10 bases, and 7 bases had no gene match. CDR1 is ENHRY and CDR2 is SYGVKD in the germline V gene. The CDR3 runs to 13 residues. The CDR3 region has the DNA TGTGCCAGTTCCGGGACAGCGTACAATGAGCAGTTCTTC. It encodes CASSGTAYNEQFF.

This clonotype was seen repeatedly, ten times or more. This chain uses TRBV3-1 with TRBJ2-1, with D unresolved. V dropped 1 base and J dropped 8 bases, with 15 bases sitting between them. Germline V CDR1 and CDR2: LGHDT, YNNKEL (reference sequence). This CDR3 region has 15 residues. CDR3 coding DNA: TGTGCCAGCAGCCAAGCCTCGGCCCACTTTGATGAGCAGTTCTTC. It encodes CASSQASAHFDEQFF.